What follows is one T cell receptor (beta chain) and its context. The data were obtained in a study of OX40 agonist ivuxolimab in advanced cancers. Study details: Treatment of patients was with ivuxolimab, an agonistic anti-OX40 (CD134) antibody.

TCRdb's table, derived via immunoSEQ multiplex PCR, lists solely in-frame clones and lacks some. The table lists about 90,000 clones, roughly 93% of them singletons. Germline CDR1 is SGDLS and CDR2 is YYNGEE. The CDR3 has 14 residues. V was cut by 3 bases and J by 3 bases, with 9 bases left in between. J is TRBJ1-4 and V is TRBV9; D gene unclear. The TCR comes from an adult with an advanced solid tumor such as melanoma, head and neck, liver or kidney cancer. This material consisted of CD4+ or CD8+ T cells sorted from blood, taken in a trial of the OX40 agonist ivuxolimab. CDR3 sequence: CASSATVANEKLFF. CDR3 nucleotides: TGTGCCAGCAGCGCCACGGTGGCTAATGAAAAACTGTTTTTT.